One sample yielded the 15 T cell receptor beta chains listed below, sequenced in a study of cytomegalovirus exposure and HLA in healthy donors. Primers: 60 Vbeta forward and 13 Jbeta reverse. TCRdb's table, derived via immunoSEQ multiplex PCR, lists solely in-frame clones and lacks some. Among 100,000 or so clones listed, around 85% were seen once. The specimen sequenced was PBMCs. All receptors derive from a man aged 30 to 39 in good health and CMV-seronegative.

This clone was seen more than once but under ten times. V gene TRBV11-2 combines with J gene TRBJ2-7; D gene unclear. Trimming took 2 bases from V and 0 from J, leaving 8 bases between them. Germline CDR1 and CDR2: SGHAT and FQNNGV. The CDR3 is 14 amino acids. As DNA, the CDR3 is TGTGCCAGCAGCTTATTATCGAGCTCCTACGAGCAGTACTTC. The encoded protein is CASSLLSSSYEQYF.

A note on this clone: One end of the junction is discordant with germline, which a read error may explain. The chain recombines TRBV7-9 with TRBJ2-1, with 8 bases fitting TRBD2. CDR3 size: 14 residues. Germline loops: CDR1 SEHNR, CDR2 FQNEAQ (reference sequence). CDR3 sequence (DNA): TGTGCCAGCAGCCTAGCGGGCACCTACAATGAGCAGTTCTTC. It codes for CASSLAGTYNEQFF.

The V and J genes are TRBV28 and TRBJ2-7, with a possible D match to TRBD1 (6 bases). CDR1 is MDHEN, CDR2 SYDVKM, per germline. Between the trimmed V and J ends, which lost 4 bases and 0 bases, there was a span of 7 bases. The CDR3 length is 13 residues. The CDR3 DNA reads TGTGCCAGCAGTTGGGGGCACTCCTACGAGCAGTACTTC. It translates to CASSWGHSYEQYF.

The chain recombines TRBV9 with TRBJ2-1; the D is unclear. Germline V gene data show CDR1 as SGDLS and CDR2 as YYNGEE. Trimming pared 0 bases from V and 6 bases from J, leaving 13 bases between. There are 15 residues in the CDR3. The CDR3 coding sequence is TGTGCCAGCAGCGTAGGCCCAGAGGCGGCCAATGAGCAGTTCTTC. Its protein product is CASSVGPEAANEQFF. The full variable domain, rest sourced from reference TRBV9 and TRBJ2-1, is DSGVTQTPKHLITATGQRVTLRCSPRSGDLSVYWYQQSLDQGLQFLIQYYNGEERAKGNILERFSAQQFPDLHSELNLSSLELGDSALYFCASSVGPEAANEQFFGPGTRLTVL.

The chain has TRBV9 and TRBJ1-3; 9 nucleotides match TRBD1. With V trimmed by 5 bases and J by 0 bases, 9 bases remained unmatched. Germline V gene sequence: CDR1 SGDLS, CDR2 YYNGEE. This CDR3 region has 17 residues. In DNA form, the CDR3 reads TGTGCCAGCAGATCGGGACAGGGCACATCCTCTGGAAACACCATATATTTT. Its translation: CASRSGQGTSSGNTIYF.

The chain recombines TRBV28 with TRBJ2-4; no reliable D call. The CDR3 spans 18 residues. The germline V and J ends were trimmed by 6 bases and 0 bases, with 21 bases remaining between them. Germline V gene data show CDR1 as MDHEN and CDR2 as SYDVKM. The CDR3 DNA follows: TGTGCCAGCAGCCCGGGTCGACGGAGAAGCCTAGCCAAAAACATTCAGTACTTC. This translates into CASSPGRRRSLAKNIQYF.

The chain couples TRBV6-1 to TRBJ1-1; TRBD1 aligns across 8 bases. The CDR3 runs 14 residues. J gave up 5 bases and V 7 bases, and 9 bases lay outside the gene matches. Germline CDR1 and CDR2: MNHNS and SASEGT. In nucleotides, the CDR3 is TGTGCCAGCACCGGGGCCAGGGGGCGTACTGAAGCTTTCTTT. Translated: CASTGARGRTEAFF.

This rearrangement joins TRBV9 to TRBJ1-2; D not resolved. CDR1 is SGDLS and CDR2 is YYNGEE in the germline V gene. Trimming stripped 1 base from V and 8 bases from J, with 18 bases between. The CDR3 is made up of 15 amino acids. The CDR3 here is CASSVPGSDPWGYTF. The CDR3 DNA follows: TGTGCCAGCAGCGTACCGGGGAGCGACCCCTGGGGCTACACCTTC.

CDR3: CASSLPRLNQPQHF. In DNA form, the CDR3 reads TGTGCCAGTAGTCTCCCCCGACTCAATCAGCCCCAGCATTTT. The chain joins TRBV19 to TRBJ1-5; D gene ambiguous. The germline V gene has CDR1 LNHDA and CDR2 SQIVND (reference sequence). V was pared by 5 bases and J by 3 bases, with 11 bases between. The CDR3 contains 14 residues.

The V gene is TRBV5-1, the J gene TRBJ1-1; possibly TRBD1 for D (5 bases). In germline, CDR1 is SGHRS, CDR2 YFSETQ. V was clipped by 0 bases and J by 2 bases, with 11 bases between them. The CDR3 consists of 15 residues. In DNA form, the CDR3 reads TGCGCCAGCAGCTTGGGGGGCGGACCCAACACTGAAGCTTTCTTT. Translating it yields CASSLGGGPNTEAFF.

V usage is TRBV6-1 and J usage is TRBJ1-4; 9 nucleotides match TRBD1. The CDR3 consists of 14 residues. Germline-derived CDR1 and CDR2 are MNHNS and SASEGT. With 7 bases clipped from V and 10 bases from J, the junction kept 10 bases outside the gene matches. CDR3 nucleotides: TGTGCCAGCATGTCCCGGGACAGGGTTGGAAAACTGTTTTTT. Amino acids: CASMSRDRVGKLFF.

This clone was detected once. V usage is TRBV7-9 and J usage is TRBJ2-5, with 8 positions matching TRBD1. Trimming cost V 2 bases and J 4 bases; bases outside gene matches: 3. Germline V gene data show CDR1 as SEHNR and CDR2 as FQNEAQ (reference sequence). The CDR3 has 14 amino acids. CDR3: CASSLTRGRETQYF. Written as DNA, the CDR3 is TGTGCCAGCAGCTTAACCAGGGGGCGAGAGACCCAGTACTTC.

This chain joins TRBV6-4 and TRBJ2-3; a weak D match, TRBD1 (6 bases). This CDR3 has 15 residues. The germline V gene has CDR1 MRHNA and CDR2 SNTAGT. V was trimmed by 3 bases and J by 3 bases, leaving 13 bases between them. CDR3 sequence: CASSEGKGETDTQYF. CDR3 nucleotide sequence: TGTGCCAGCAGTGAGGGGAAGGGGGAAACAGATACGCAGTATTTT.

This chain joins TRBV28 and TRBJ1-5, with 8 bases identical to TRBD1. CDR1 is MDHEN and CDR2 is SYDVKM in the germline V gene. V gave up 7 bases and J gave up 7 bases; unmatched junction bases: 12. This CDR3 has 15 amino acids. For the CDR3, the DNA is TGTGCCAGCATCTCCCCCCAGGGGGCTAGGCAGCCCCAGCATTTT. Amino acids: CASISPQGARQPQHF.

The chain is built from TRBV9 and TRBJ2-7; weak D call: TRBD1 (6 bases). The CDR3 covers 15 residues. V lost 3 bases and J 1 base, leaving 14 bases between the germline ends. Germline V gene data show CDR1 as SGDLS and CDR2 as YYNGEE. CDR3 sequence: CASSGGQGNSYEQYF. CDR3 nucleotide sequence: TGTGCCAGCAGCGGTGGGCAGGGGAATTCCTACGAGCAGTACTTC.